The 10 T cell receptor beta chains reported below all come from one sample, sequenced in a study of cytomegalovirus exposure and HLA in healthy donors. The PCR made use of 60 Vbeta and 13 Jbeta primers. The repertoire was sequenced with immunoSEQ multiplex PCR; TCRdb's copy has only in-frame clones and lacks some. The sample has around 100,000 clones, about 60% seen once. The sequencing sample was made of PBMCs. These receptors were obtained from a young woman in good health and CMV-seronegative.

Only a few counts were recorded for this clone. J is TRBJ2-1 and V is TRBV4-2, with D possibly matching TRBD2 (6 bases). This CDR3 has 18 amino acids. Germline values: CDR1 LGHNA, CDR2 YNFKEQ. Trimming removed 0 bases at V and 4 bases at J, with 19 bases between. CDR3 amino acids: CASSQDFGRDFSYNEQFF. CDR3 DNA sequence: TGTGCCAGCAGCCAAGATTTTGGGCGGGACTTTTCATACAATGAGCAGTTCTTC.

This chain connects TRBV11-2 to TRBJ2-1; 12 nucleotides align to TRBD2. The CDR3 loop spans 15 amino acids. Germline CDR1 and CDR2: SGHAT and FQNNGV. The ends lost 6 bases at V and 9 bases at J; junction bases unmatched: 9. The CDR3 DNA reads as TGTGCCAGCAGTTCCCGACTAGCGGGAGCGGGTGAGCAGTTCTTC. This encodes CASSSRLAGAGEQFF.

This clone has just a few counts. This chain joins TRBV6-1 and TRBJ2-1, with 9 bases aligning to TRBD1. The CDR3 contains 16 residues. CDR1 MNHNS and CDR2 SASEGT come from the germline V gene. With V trimmed by 4 bases and J by 1 base, 5 bases remained unmatched. The CDR3 DNA follows: TGTGCCAGCAGTGGTCCGGGACAGGGTTCCTACAATGAGCAGTTCTTC. It translates to CASSGPGQGSYNEQFF.

This clone was counted only a few times. The rearrangement joins TRBV9 to TRBJ2-2, with unresolved D. Trimming pared 0 bases from V and 1 base from J, leaving 7 bases between. The CDR3 consists of 15 residues. CDR1 and CDR2 from the germline V gene are SGDLS and YYNGEE. CDR3 residues: CASSVGVMNTGELFF. The CDR3 DNA reads TGTGCCAGCAGCGTAGGAGTCATGAACACCGGGGAGCTGTTTTTT.

The chain employs TRBV14 and TRBJ2-3, with 7 bases identical to TRBD1. Germline CDR1 is SGHDN and CDR2 is FVKESK. This CDR3 spans 18 amino acids. Germline trimming cut 2 bases from V and 3 bases from J; bases unmatched to any gene: 14. The CDR3 protein is CASSQYRGGSLRTDTQYF. CDR3 nucleotides: TGTGCCAGCAGCCAATATAGAGGGGGCTCTTTACGTACAGATACGCAGTATTTT.

The CDR3 protein is CASSQVWGEGYTF. The CDR3 DNA sequence: TGCGCCAGCAGCCAAGTATGGGGCGAAGGCTACACCTTC. This sequence joins TRBV4-3 and TRBJ1-2; the D gene is possibly TRBD1 (5 bases). The CDR3 is 13 amino acids. CDR1 and CDR2 (germline): LGHNA, YSLEER. Trimming shortened V by 1 base and J by 8 bases, and 11 bases separated the two germline ends.

This rearrangement joins TRBV6-6 to TRBJ1-2; TRBD1 matches 9 bases. Per germline, CDR1 MNHNY and CDR2 SVGAGI (reference sequence). After removal of 0 bases from V and 6 bases from J, the junction contained 2 bases not matched to a gene. This CDR3 has 14 residues. The CDR3 DNA reads TGTGCCAGCAGTTACTCGGGACAGGGCGATGGCTACACCTTC. This encodes CASSYSGQGDGYTF.

To note about this clone: Other DNA sequences in the same sample also yield this CDR3. The chain is built from TRBV5-1 and TRBJ2-1, with 7 bases matching TRBD2. This CDR3 is built from 16 residues. V was clipped by 3 bases and J by 5 bases; unmatched bases: 11. CDR1 and CDR2 (germline): SGHRS, YFSETQ. CDR3 loop: CASSSASGPFHNEQFF. The CDR3 DNA follows: TGCGCCAGCAGCTCTGCTAGCGGTCCTTTCCACAATGAGCAGTTCTTC.

The CDR3 reads CASSQSQGGEKLFF. Written as DNA, the CDR3 is TGCGCCAGCAGTCAATCTCAGGGTGGGGAAAAACTGTTTTTT. The rearrangement links TRBV23-1 to TRBJ1-4; a possible D gene is TRBD1 (5 bases). TRBV23-1 qualifies as an ORF whose function is uncertain. Trimming took off 0 bases at V and 8 bases at J, with 10 bases between the two ends. The length of the CDR3 is 14 residues.

This clone was seen only once. The CDR3 loop is CASSGYSGGPYEQYF. CDR3 DNA: TGTGCCAGCAGTGGGTACTCAGGGGGGCCCTACGAGCAGTACTTC. This rearrangement joins TRBV27 to TRBJ2-5; the D gene is possibly TRBD1 (7 bases). The J call is uncertain, as TRBJ2-7 better fits the DNA end. The CDR3 covers 15 residues. Germline CDR1 MNHEY, CDR2 SMNVEV (reference sequence).